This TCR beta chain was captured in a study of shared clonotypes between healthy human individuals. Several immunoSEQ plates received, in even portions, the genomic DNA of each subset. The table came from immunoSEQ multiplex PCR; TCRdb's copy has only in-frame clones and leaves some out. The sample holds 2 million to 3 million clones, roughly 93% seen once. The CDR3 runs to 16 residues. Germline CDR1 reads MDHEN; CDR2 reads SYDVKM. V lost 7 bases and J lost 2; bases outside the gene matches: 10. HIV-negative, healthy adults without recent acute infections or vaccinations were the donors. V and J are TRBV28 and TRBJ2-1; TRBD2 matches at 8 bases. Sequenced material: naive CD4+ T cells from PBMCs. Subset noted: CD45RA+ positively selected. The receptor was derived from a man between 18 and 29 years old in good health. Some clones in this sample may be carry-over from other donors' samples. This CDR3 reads CASISSGLVPYNEQFF. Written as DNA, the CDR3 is TGTGCCAGCATATCTTCGGGACTAGTACCCTACAATGAGCAGTTCTTC.